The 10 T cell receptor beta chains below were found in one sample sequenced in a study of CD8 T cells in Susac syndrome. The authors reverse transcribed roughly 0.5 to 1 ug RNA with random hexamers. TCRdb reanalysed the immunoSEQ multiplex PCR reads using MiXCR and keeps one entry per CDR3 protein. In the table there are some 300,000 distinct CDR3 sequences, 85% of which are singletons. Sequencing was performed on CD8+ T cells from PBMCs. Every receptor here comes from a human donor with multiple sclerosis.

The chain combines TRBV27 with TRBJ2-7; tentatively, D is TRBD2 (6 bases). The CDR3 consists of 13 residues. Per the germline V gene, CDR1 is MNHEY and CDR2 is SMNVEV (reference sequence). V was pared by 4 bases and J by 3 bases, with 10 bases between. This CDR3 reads CASSWDGGYEQYF. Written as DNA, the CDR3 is TGTGCCAGCAGTTGGGACGGGGGCTACGAGCAGTACTTC.

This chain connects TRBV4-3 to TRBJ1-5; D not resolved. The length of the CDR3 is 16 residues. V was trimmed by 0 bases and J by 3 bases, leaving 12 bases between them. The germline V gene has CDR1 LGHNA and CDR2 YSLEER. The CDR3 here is CASSQDRGTLNQPQHF. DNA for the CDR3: TGCGCCAGCAGCCAAGATCGGGGAACCCTCAATCAGCCCCAGCATTTT.

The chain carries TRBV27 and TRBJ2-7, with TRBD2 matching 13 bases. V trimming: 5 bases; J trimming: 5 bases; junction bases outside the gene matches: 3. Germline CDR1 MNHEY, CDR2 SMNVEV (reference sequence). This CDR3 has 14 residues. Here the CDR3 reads CASSPGTSGNEQYF. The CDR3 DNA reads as TGTGCCAGCAGTCCCGGGACTAGCGGGAACGAGCAGTACTTC.

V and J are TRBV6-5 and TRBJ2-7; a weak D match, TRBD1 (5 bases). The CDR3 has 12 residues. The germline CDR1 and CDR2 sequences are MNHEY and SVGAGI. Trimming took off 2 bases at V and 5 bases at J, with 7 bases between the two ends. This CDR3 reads CASSYKGDEQYF. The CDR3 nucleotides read TGTGCCAGCAGTTACAAAGGGGACGAGCAGTACTTC.

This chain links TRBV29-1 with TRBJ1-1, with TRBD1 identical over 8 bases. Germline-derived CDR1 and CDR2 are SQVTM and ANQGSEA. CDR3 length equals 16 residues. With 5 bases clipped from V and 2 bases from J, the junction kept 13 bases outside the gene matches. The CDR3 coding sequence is TGCAGCGTTCTCCTTTCAGGGGGCCTTCCCAACACTGAAGCTTTCTTT. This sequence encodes CSVLLSGGLPNTEAFF.

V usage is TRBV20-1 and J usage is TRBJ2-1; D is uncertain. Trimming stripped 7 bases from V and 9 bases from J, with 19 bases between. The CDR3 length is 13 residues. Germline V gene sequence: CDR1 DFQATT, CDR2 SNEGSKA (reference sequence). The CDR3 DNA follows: TGCAGTGGAAGAGAGCTCACCGGACGTGAGCAGTTCTTC. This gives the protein CSGRELTGREQFF.

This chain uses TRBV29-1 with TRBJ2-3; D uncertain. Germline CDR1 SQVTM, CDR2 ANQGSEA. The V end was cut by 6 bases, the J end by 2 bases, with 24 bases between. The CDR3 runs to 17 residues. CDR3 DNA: TGCAGCGTCCTCACCTGGGGTGCGCAACTACCCACAGATACGCAGTATTTT. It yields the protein CSVLTWGAQLPTDTQYF.

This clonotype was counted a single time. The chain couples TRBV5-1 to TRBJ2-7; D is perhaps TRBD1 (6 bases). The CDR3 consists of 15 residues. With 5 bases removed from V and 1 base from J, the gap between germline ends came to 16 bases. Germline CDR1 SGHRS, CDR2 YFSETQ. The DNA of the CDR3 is TGCGCCAGCAGAGAGGGGCAGGGGCATTCCTACGAGCAGTACTTC. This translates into CASREGQGHSYEQYF.

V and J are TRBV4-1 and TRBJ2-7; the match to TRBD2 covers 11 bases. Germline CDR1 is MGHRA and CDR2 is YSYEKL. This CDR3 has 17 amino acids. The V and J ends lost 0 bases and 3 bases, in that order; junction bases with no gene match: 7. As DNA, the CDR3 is TGCGCCAGCAGCCAAGACCCAACCGGGACTAGCGGCTACGAGCAGTACTTC. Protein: CASSQDPTGTSGYEQYF.

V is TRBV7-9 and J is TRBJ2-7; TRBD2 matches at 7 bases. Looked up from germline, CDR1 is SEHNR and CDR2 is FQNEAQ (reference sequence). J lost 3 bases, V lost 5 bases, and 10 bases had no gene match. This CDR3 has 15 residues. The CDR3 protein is CASSPREAYYYEQYF. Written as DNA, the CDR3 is TGTGCCAGCAGCCCTCGGGAGGCCTATTACTACGAGCAGTACTTC.